This T cell receptor beta chain was documented in a study of shared clonotypes between healthy human individuals. About the research overall: CD4 naive cells filled three plates per donor, CD4 memory three, CD8 naive two and CD8 memory one.

Only in-frame clones appear in the TCRdb table, and some are missing; sequencing was by immunoSEQ multiplex PCR. Seen here are about 2.4 million clones, approximately 90% observed once, and the top ten hold 0.13% to 0.15%. The CDR3 is 13 residues long. The V end lost 7 bases, the J end lost 8 bases, and 17 bases lay between the germline ends. In germline, CDR1 is SGHTA, CDR2 FQGNSA. The receptor comes from a man aged 18 to 29 in good health. The rearrangement links TRBV7-2 to TRBJ1-2; possibly TRBD1 for D (6 bases). Sequenced sample: naive CD4+ T cells sorted from blood. Subset noted: CD45RA+ positively selected. Here the CDR3 reads CASTVFEGGGYTF. DNA of the CDR3: TGTGCCAGCACCGTTTTCGAGGGGGGAGGCTACACCTTC.